Shown below are 8 T cell receptor beta chains from a single sample sequenced in a study of breast tumors, draining lymph nodes, adjacent tissues (dated by TCRdb to the mid-2010s). Library construction relied on multiplex PCR. The sequencing machine was an Illumina HiSeq 2000. TCRdb itself trimmed the public reads at Q25 with fastp, ran MiXCR and retained productive beta chains. Rows with one shared CDR3 protein collapse into an entry with the most common genes and DNA. Recorded for this sample are 30,000 to 35,000 distinct CDR3 sequences; 63% of them occurred a single time. The leading ten clones occupy 18% of the sample. Input material: breast tumor tissue. The receptors stem from a female donor with breast cancer. Some clones in this sample may be carry-over from other donors' samples.

Comments on this clonotype: The final CDR3 position lacks the conserved phenylalanine or tryptophan, pointing to a likely read error. V is TRBV7-3 and J is TRBJ1-5, with D perhaps TRBD1 (6 bases). CDR1 and CDR2 (germline): SGHTA, FQGTGA. The CDR3 length is 14 residues. CDR3 bases: TGCGCCAGCAGCTTAAGGGCAGGGGATCAGCCCCAGCATCTT. Protein: CASSLRAGDQPQHL.

This clonotype was recorded many times. A much larger clone sits a single nucleotide away, making a read error possible. The chain couples TRBV6-1 to TRBJ2-5; 15 bases map to TRBD2. The germline gives CDR1 MNHNS, CDR2 SASEGT. The CDR3 loop spans 15 amino acids. The V segment lost 6 bases and the J segment 7 bases; nucleotides outside the gene matches: 6. The CDR3 sequence: CASRRTSGGERTQYF. CDR3 nucleotides: TGTGCCAGCAGGCGGACTAGCGGGGGGGAAAGGACCCAGTACTTC.

The V call is TRBV7-3, the J call TRBJ1-6; D is uncertain. Per the germline V gene, CDR1 is SGHTA and CDR2 is FQGTGA. V lost 2 bases and J 7 bases, leaving 12 bases between the germline ends. The CDR3 consists of 15 residues. As DNA, the CDR3 is TGTGCCAGCAGCTTAGAAAGACCGGGCAATTCACCCCTCCACTTT. Protein sequence: CASSLERPGNSPLHF.

The table lists this clonotype with many counts. The chain links TRBV9 to TRBJ1-2; 9 bases map to TRBD1. The germline V gene encodes CDR1 SGDLS and CDR2 YYNGEE. The CDR3 consists of 14 residues. V dropped 3 bases and J dropped 0; count of bases not matched to a gene: 0. CDR3 sequence: CASSGQGANYGYTF. The CDR3 region has the DNA TGTGCCAGCAGCGGACAGGGGGCTAACTATGGCTACACCTTC.

Comments on this clonotype: The CDR3 does not end in the conserved phenylalanine or tryptophan, so this is likely a read error. This chain links TRBV2 with TRBJ2-5, with TRBD1 matching 9 bases. CDR3 length: 14 amino acids. Germline loops: CDR1 SNHLY, CDR2 FYNNEI. V lost 4 bases, J lost 5 bases, and 5 bases stayed unmatched. CDR3 bases: TGTGCCAGCAGTGTACAGGGGGCTGGGGAGACCCAGTACTCC. It codes for CASSVQGAGETQYS.

The chain recombines TRBV24-1 with TRBJ2-1; D unclear. Trimming stripped 1 base from V and 11 bases from J, with 11 bases between. Germline CDR1 and CDR2: KGHDR and SFDVKD. This CDR3 comprises 13 residues. The CDR3 spells CATSDFLGSKQFF. The DNA for the CDR3 is TGTGCCACCAGTGATTTTCTGGGCTCGAAGCAGTTCTTC.

The chain uses TRBV20-1 and TRBJ2-7, with 7 nucleotides matching TRBD1. This CDR3 has 13 amino acids. J lost 3 bases, V lost 5 bases, and 7 bases had no gene match. Germline CDR1 and CDR2: DFQATT and SNEGSKA (reference sequence). DNA of the CDR3: TGCAGTGCTGGGCGTCGACAGGGCTACGAGCAGTACTTC. This encodes CSAGRRQGYEQYF.

The genes are TRBV4-1 and TRBJ1-2, with 7 positions matching TRBD1. The germline V gene has CDR1 MGHRA and CDR2 YSYEKL. This CDR3 is 17 amino acids long. The J segment lost 1 base and the V segment lost 0 bases, leaving 8 bases of the junction unmatched. The DNA for the CDR3 is TGCGCCAGCAGCCAAGAGAGGACAGGATTACTTAACTATGGCTACACCTTC. As protein: CASSQERTGLLNYGYTF.